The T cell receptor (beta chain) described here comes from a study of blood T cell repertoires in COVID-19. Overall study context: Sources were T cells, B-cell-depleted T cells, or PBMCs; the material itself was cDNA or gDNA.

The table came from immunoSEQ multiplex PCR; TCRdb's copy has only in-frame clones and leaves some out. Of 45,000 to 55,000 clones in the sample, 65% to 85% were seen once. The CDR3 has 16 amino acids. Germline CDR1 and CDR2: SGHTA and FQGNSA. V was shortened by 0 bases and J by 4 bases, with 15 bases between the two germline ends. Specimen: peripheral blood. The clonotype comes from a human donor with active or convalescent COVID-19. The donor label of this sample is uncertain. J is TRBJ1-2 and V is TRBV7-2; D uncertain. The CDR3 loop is CASSLASGEVSYGYTF. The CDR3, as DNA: TGTGCCAGCAGCTTAGCCTCCGGGGAGGTAAGCTATGGCTACACCTTC. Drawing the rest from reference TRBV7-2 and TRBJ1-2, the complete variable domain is GAGVSQSPSNKVTEKGKDVELRCDPISGHTALYWYRQSLGQGLEFLIYFQGNSAPDKSGLPSDRFSAERTGGSVSTLTIQRTQQEDSAVYLCASSLASGEVSYGYTFGSGTRLTVV.